This T cell receptor beta chain was recorded in a study of blood T cell repertoires in COVID-19. CDR1 and CDR2 (germline): SGHTS, YDEGEE. The V and J ends lost 7 bases and 2 bases respectively, with 28 bases between them. The CDR3 has 18 amino acids. Profiled with immunoSEQ multiplex PCR; TCRdb holds only in-frame clones, not every one. The repertoire holds about 180,000 clones, with roughly 81% as singletons. The sequenced sample consisted of peripheral blood. The clonotype was recovered from a woman older than 75 with COVID-19, enrolled during active disease. The chain is built from TRBV5-8 and TRBJ2-7; D perhaps matches TRBD2 (7 bases). CDR3 sequence: CASVPERFYRGGAYEQYF. The CDR3 DNA is TGTGCCAGCGTCCCCGAGCGATTTTATCGAGGGGGGGCCTACGAGCAGTACTTC.